This T cell receptor beta chain was recorded in a study of beta chain features in type 1 diabetes. As to this clone: Its matching antigen is unknown.

The J segment lost 4 bases and the V segment lost 1 base, leaving 6 bases of the junction unmatched. Germline CDR1 and CDR2: PRHDT and FYEKMQ (reference sequence). The CDR3 is 15 residues long. The study reverse transcribed the entire isolated RNA, so it sequenced expressed TCRB transcripts. Regulatory, naive and central memory T cell samples averaged approximately 3.9 million reads. This table comes from immunoSEQ multiplex PCR, and its TCRdb copy is limited to in-frame clones, with some not included. The sample holds 900,000 or so clones, 17% seen once. General study points: In type 1 diabetes patients, VDJ junctions had fewer insertions; deletions at these junctions were more frequent. Equally in patients and controls, PCR might preferentially amplify shorter templates.

The origin of this receptor is a woman under 30 in good health. Sequenced sample: naive CD4+ T cells from blood. This chain links TRBV13 with TRBJ2-7, with TRBD2 identical over 8 bases. The CDR3 region has the DNA TGTGCCAGCAGCTTAGTCGGGAGGGCCATATACGAGCAGTACTTC. Its translation: CASSLVGRAIYEQYF.